Listed here are 19 T cell receptor beta chains from one sample, sequenced in a study of cytotoxic CD8 clonotypes in ibrutinib-treated CLL. Assay used: immunoSEQ multiplex PCR; TCRdb lists only in-frame clones, some missing. The sample has approximately 47,000 clones, about 69% seen once; the top ten hold around a fifth. The specimen was PBMCs, collected after 24 months of ibrutinib treatment. The origin of the receptors is a human donor with chronic lymphocytic leukemia.

V and J are TRBV30 and TRBJ1-6, with 7 bases aligning to TRBD1. The CDR3 extends over 11 amino acids. The trim removed 2 bases at V and 15 bases at J, leaving 4 bases unmatched. Per the germline V gene, CDR1 is GTSNPN and CDR2 is SVGIG (reference sequence). CDR3 loop: CAWSLNRGLHF. The CDR3, as DNA: TGTGCCTGGAGTCTAAACAGGGGCCTCCACTTT.

The chain carries TRBV27 and TRBJ1-1, with D uncertain. This CDR3 contains 15 residues. Germline V lookup: CDR1 MNHEY, CDR2 SMNVEV (reference sequence). The V and J ends lost 5 bases and 4 bases respectively, with 17 bases between them. The CDR3 region is CASSPWGVSGTEAFF. CDR3 sequence (DNA): TGTGCCAGCAGTCCGTGGGGTGTTAGCGGCACTGAAGCTTTCTTT.

The genes are TRBV18 and TRBJ2-7; 8 bases are a match to TRBD1. The CDR3 is made up of 15 amino acids. Per the germline V gene, CDR1 is KGHSH and CDR2 is LQKENI. Trimming removed 3 bases from V and 3 bases from J; junction bases left unmatched: 7. The CDR3 nucleotides read TGTGCCAGCTCACCTTACCGGACAGGGTTCTACGAGCAGTACTTC. As protein: CASSPYRTGFYEQYF.

The rearrangement links TRBV30 to TRBJ2-7, with 11 nucleotides matching TRBD2. This CDR3 contains 15 residues. Germline V CDR1 and CDR2: GTSNPN, SVGIG (reference sequence). V lost 2 bases, J lost 0 bases, and 3 bases stayed unmatched. CDR3 DNA sequence: TGTGCCTGGAGTACGACTAGCGGGGCCTCCTACGAGCAGTACTTC. This translates into CAWSTTSGASYEQYF.

The J gene is TRBJ2-2, the V gene TRBV5-1; 7 bases agree with TRBD1. After removal of 4 bases from V and 0 bases from J, the junction contained 6 bases not matched to a gene. This CDR3 spans 16 amino acids. Germline loops: CDR1 SGHRS, CDR2 YFSETQ. In nucleotides, the CDR3 is TGCGCCAGCAGCCCTGAGGGGACAGCGAACACCGGGGAGCTGTTTTTT. Translating it yields CASSPEGTANTGELFF. Based on the CDR3 plus reference TRBV5-1 and TRBJ2-2, the full variable domain is KAGVTQTPRYLIKTRGQQVTLSCSPISGHRSVSWYQQTPGQGLQFLFEYFSETQRNKGNFPGRFSGRQFSNSRSEMNVSTLELGDSALYLCASSPEGTANTGELFFGEGSRLTVL.

This chain uses TRBV28 with TRBJ2-1; 9 nucleotides line up with TRBD2. CDR3 length: 14 residues. J was trimmed by 7 bases and V by 7 bases; bases with no gene match: 8. Germline V gene sequence: CDR1 MDHEN, CDR2 SYDVKM. CDR3 sequence: CASTISGSSNEQFF. Here the CDR3 DNA reads TGTGCCAGCACCATTAGCGGGAGCTCGAATGAGCAGTTCTTC. The whole variable domain, remainder taken from reference TRBV28 and TRBJ2-1, is DVKVTQSSRYLVKRTGEKVFLECVQDMDHENMFWYRQDPGLGLRLIYFSYDVKMKEKGDIPEGYSVSREKKERFSLILESASTNQTSMYLCASTISGSSNEQFFGPGTRLTVL.

The chain has TRBV18 and TRBJ1-2; D is undetermined. CDR1 and CDR2 (germline): KGHSH, LQKENI. This CDR3 contains 15 residues. V gave up 2 bases and J gave up 2 bases, with 12 bases separating them. CDR3 in DNA: TGTGCCAGCTCACCATTTCAAGGAAACAACTATGGCTACACCTTC. This translates into CASSPFQGNNYGYTF.

CDR3: CASSLGGGLTDTQYF. The CDR3 DNA follows: TGTGCCAGCAGCCTCGGAGGGGGGCTCACAGATACGCAGTATTTT. V is TRBV14 and J is TRBJ2-3, with D perhaps TRBD1 or TRBD2 (6 bases each). In germline, CDR1 is SGHDN, CDR2 FVKESK. The CDR3 consists of 15 residues. Trimming took 4 bases from V and 2 from J, leaving 13 bases between them.

CDR3 nucleotides: TGTGCCAGCAGCTTGTCGGGAGTGAATACCGGGGAGCTGTTTTTT. Its protein is CASSLSGVNTGELFF. The V gene is TRBV7-6, the J gene TRBJ2-2, with D perhaps TRBD2 (6 bases). The CDR3 length is 15 residues. The V gene lost 3 bases and the J gene lost 5 bases, with 13 bases spanning the gap. The germline V gene encodes CDR1 SGHVS and CDR2 FNYEAQ.

This sequence joins TRBV16 and TRBJ1-2; the D is unclear. Per the germline V gene, CDR1 is KGHSY and CDR2 is FQNENV. Deletions cut 4 bases from V and 8 bases from J, with 14 bases between. The CDR3 has 13 amino acids. CDR3: CASSPSLETGYTF. The CDR3 nucleotides are TGTGCCAGCAGCCCGTCTTTGGAAACGGGCTACACCTTC. Complete variable domain (other parts from reference TRBV16 and TRBJ1-2): GEEVAQTPKHLVRGEGQKAKLYCAPIKGHSYVFWYQQVLKNEFKFLISFQNENVFDETGMPKERFSAKCLPNSPCSLEIQATKLEDSAVYFCASSPSLETGYTFGSGTRLTVV.

This clone showed up just a few times. The chain carries TRBV5-6 and TRBJ1-5; D is ambiguous. This CDR3 has 13 residues. Trimming took off 3 bases at V and 10 bases at J, with 14 bases between the two ends. Germline assignment: CDR1 SGHDT and CDR2 YYEEEE. CDR3 sequence (DNA): TGTGCCAGCAGCTCCCGGGCAGCAGATCCCCAGCATTTT. Its protein product is CASSSRAADPQHF.

V and J are TRBV30 and TRBJ2-3; perhaps D is TRBD1 or TRBD2 (7 bases each). Trimming pared 7 bases from V and 6 bases from J, leaving 20 bases between. In germline, CDR1 is GTSNPN, CDR2 SVGIG (reference sequence). CDR3 length equals 14 residues. CDR3 sequence (DNA): TGTGCCTCCGAGGGGGCTAGCGGCTGGGATACGCAGTATTTT. It translates to CASEGASGWDTQYF.

This clone was detected a few times. The chain recombines TRBV18 with TRBJ2-7, with D maybe TRBD1 (5 bases). V lost 3 bases and J lost 0, with 18 bases in between. CDR3 length: 17 amino acids. The V gene's germline CDR1 is KGHSH and CDR2 LQKENI. CDR3 coding DNA: TGTGCCAGCTCACCTGGTTGGGGCGGCAGCAACTCCTACGAGCAGTACTTC. Protein: CASSPGWGGSNSYEQYF.

The V gene is TRBV27, the J gene TRBJ2-1; D assignment may be TRBD1 or TRBD2 (6 bases each). This CDR3 is 13 amino acids long. CDR1 and CDR2 (germline): MNHEY, SMNVEV (reference sequence). The V end was cut by 4 bases, the J end by 7 bases, with 11 bases between. This chain's CDR3 is CASSWGAVNEQFF. CDR3 in DNA: TGTGCCAGCAGTTGGGGGGCGGTGAATGAGCAGTTCTTC.

This clone has a count of ten or more. The V call is TRBV7-3, the J call TRBJ2-1; 9 bases line up with TRBD2. The CDR3 sequence is 16 residues long. V was pared by 5 bases and J by 6 bases, with 11 bases of the junction left unmatched. Germline CDR1 and CDR2: SGHTA and FQGTGA. CDR3 in amino acids: CASSRGSGGRSNEQFF. The CDR3 bases are TGTGCCAGCAGCCGCGGCAGCGGGGGGCGGAGCAATGAGCAGTTCTTC.

The table lists this clone with a few counts. The V call is TRBV7-3, the J call TRBJ2-2; no definite D call. The CDR3 runs 14 residues. CDR1 and CDR2 from the germline V gene are SGHTA and FQGTGA. V was trimmed by 1 base and J by 5 bases, leaving 8 bases between them. DNA for the CDR3: TGTGCCAGCAGCTTAATTGGCGGAACCGGGGAGCTGTTTTTT. It yields the protein CASSLIGGTGELFF. Combining the CDR3 with reference TRBV7-3 and TRBJ2-2 gives the whole variable domain GAGVSQTPSNKVTEKGKYVELRCDPISGHTALYWYRQSLGQGPEFLIYFQGTGAADDSGLPNDRFFAVRPEGSVSTLKIQRTERGDSAVYLCASSLIGGTGELFFGEGSRLTVL.

The chain links TRBV6-4 to TRBJ2-1; possibly TRBD2 for D (6 bases). The CDR3 consists of 15 residues. Trimming took off 5 bases at V and 7 bases at J, with 18 bases between the two ends. Germline V gene sequence: CDR1 MRHNA, CDR2 SNTAGT. The DNA for the CDR3 is TGTGCCAGCAGTCCGGAGACTAGTCTAAGGAATGAGCAGTTCTTC. It yields the protein CASSPETSLRNEQFF.

This clone was seen ten or more times. CDR3 sequence (DNA): TGTGCCAGCAGCTTAGACAGCCCCGGACAGGGGAGGAAAAACATTCAGTACTTC. Amino acid sequence: CASSLDSPGQGRKNIQYF. The chain links TRBV7-2 to TRBJ2-4, with 9 bases that match TRBD1. Germline V CDR1 and CDR2: SGHTA, FQGNSA. Losses at the gene ends were 1 base for V and 4 bases for J; bases not matched to a gene: 11. The CDR3 has 18 residues.

The chain employs TRBV15 and TRBJ1-5, with TRBD1 as a possible D gene (5 bases). The CDR3 totals 14 residues. Per the germline V gene, CDR1 is LNHNV and CDR2 is YYDKDF (reference sequence). V lost 3 bases and J lost 9, with 15 bases in between. CDR3 coding DNA: TGTGCCACCAGCAGTGTCAGGGTGAGTCGGCCCCAGCATTTT. Translating it yields CATSSVRVSRPQHF.